One and the same sample provided the 10 T cell receptor beta chains below, sequenced in a study of regulatory T cells in long-lasting Graves disease. Documented time point: persistent/refractory GD, antithyroid drugs over 5 years with positive TRAb. After RNA was extracted from PBMCs, the TCR library was made from it. Library construction for TCR beta used iRepertoire HTBI primers and Arm-PCR of CDR3 regions. TCRdb re-called the multiplex PCR reads through MiXCR, storing one row per CDR3 protein. Of roughly 360,000 distinct CDR3 sequences listed, around 23% are singletons. The sequencing used peripheral blood mononuclear cells (PBMCs), collected when the disease was refractory, from a patient treated with antithyroid drugs. The source of these receptors is a woman in her thirties or forties with Graves disease.

This clonotype showed up many times. V usage is TRBV28 and J usage is TRBJ1-6, with 8 bases that match TRBD1. After removal of 7 bases from V and 8 bases from J, the junction contained 10 bases not matched to a gene. Germline V lookup: CDR1 MDHEN, CDR2 SYDVKM. The CDR3 contains 15 residues. CDR3 sequence reads: CASTPGQGGYSPLHF. CDR3 in DNA: TGTGCCAGCACCCCTGGACAGGGAGGTTATTCACCCCTCCACTTT.

This clonotype appeared a few times. This chain connects TRBV10-1 to TRBJ2-7, with TRBD1 matching over 11 bases. The CDR3 is 15 residues long. Germline V gene lookup returns CDR1 WNHNN and CDR2 SYGVQD (reference sequence). J gave up 6 bases and V 0 bases, and 4 bases lay outside the gene matches. CDR3 in amino acids: CASSESGTGGSEQYF. The CDR3, as DNA: TGCGCCAGCAGTGAGTCTGGGACAGGGGGGTCCGAGCAGTACTTC.

This clonotype was counted many times. The rearrangement uses TRBV10-2 and TRBJ1-1; D unclear. Germline CDR1 reads WSHSY; CDR2 reads SAAADI. This CDR3 region has 12 residues. V was cut by 3 bases and J by 6 bases, with 8 bases left in between. As DNA, the CDR3 is TGCGCCAGCAGTGAAACTCCCGCTGAAGCTTTCTTT. Encoded protein: CASSETPAEAFF.

This chain links TRBV5-1 with TRBJ2-2, with TRBD2 as a possible D gene (5 bases). The CDR3 consists of 17 residues. V lost 0 bases and J 2 bases, leaving 14 bases between the germline ends. Germline V gene sequence: CDR1 SGHRS, CDR2 YFSETQ. CDR3 in amino acids: CASSLDLGRGNTGELFF. The CDR3 region has the DNA TGCGCCAGCAGCTTGGATCTTGGCCGGGGAAACACCGGGGAGCTGTTTTTT.

This clonotype was detected many times. The chain links TRBV12-3 or TRBV12-4 to TRBJ2-2; maybe TRBD2 (5 bases). Between the trimmed V and J ends, which lost 4 bases and 3 bases, there was a span of 6 bases. This CDR3 contains 13 residues. The CDR3 DNA is TGTGCCAGCAGTTCGGGGTACACCGGGGAGCTGTTTTTT. It translates to CASSSGYTGELFF.

This clonotype was counted many times. V usage is TRBV28 and J usage is TRBJ2-7; 11 bases fit TRBD2. Germline-derived CDR1 and CDR2 are MDHEN and SYDVKM. With 5 bases clipped from V and 3 bases from J, the junction kept 9 bases outside the gene matches. This CDR3 has 16 residues. CDR3 protein: CASSPSGLAGDYEQYF. CDR3 nucleotides: TGTGCCAGCAGTCCCTCAGGACTAGCGGGCGACTACGAGCAGTACTTC.

This clonotype was detected only a few times. The chain is built from TRBV10-2 and TRBJ2-7; D is perhaps TRBD2 (6 bases). The V gene lost 9 bases and the J gene lost 4 bases, with 19 bases spanning the gap. CDR3 size: 14 residues. CDR1 WSHSY and CDR2 SAAADI come from the germline V gene. In DNA form, the CDR3 reads TGCGCCAGTGAAGACGCGGGCGGGGCGTACGAGCAGTACTTC. Its translation: CASEDAGGAYEQYF.

Many counts were recorded for this clonotype. The chain has TRBV12-3 or TRBV12-4 and TRBJ2-4; D gene ambiguous. Between the trimmed V and J ends, which lost 1 base and 7 bases, there was a span of 14 bases. The CDR3 consists of 15 residues. CDR3 sequence (DNA): TGTGCCAGCAGTTTAGGAGCAGGAGTGGGGAACATTCAGTACTTC. It yields the protein CASSLGAGVGNIQYF.

This clonotype has a count of ten or more. The V and J genes are TRBV12-3 or TRBV12-4 and TRBJ1-1; 12 nucleotides match TRBD1. CDR3 length: 13 amino acids. V lost 5 bases, J lost 11 bases, and 6 bases stayed unmatched. Written as DNA, the CDR3 is TGTGCCAGCAGTCAGGGACAGGGGGCGTTCGCTTTCTTT. Translation gives CASSQGQGAFAFF.

This clonotype was seen many times. A much larger clone differs by one base, so this may be a read error. The genes are TRBV2 and TRBJ2-5, with D uncertain. In germline, CDR1 is SNHLY, CDR2 FYNNEI. Trimming took 7 bases from V and 4 from J, leaving 7 bases between them. The CDR3 runs to 11 residues. The CDR3 nucleotides read TGTGCCAGCACCATCGGAGAGACCCAGTACTTC. As protein: CASTIGETQYF.